This T cell receptor beta chain stems from a study of T cell responses to AZD1222 COVID-19 vaccine. Study-wide context: Analysis merged second doses at about 4 or about 12 weeks. Study-level points and caveats: Seropositivity was recorded at baseline in only a handful of AZD1222 recipients. CD4 TCRs associated with vaccination spanned spike, dominating at 160-218 and 743-854. Repertoire sampling occurred only after the peak T cell response.

TCRdb's table, derived via immunoSEQ multiplex PCR, lists solely in-frame clones and lacks some. This sample has over 150,000 clones, with roughly 90% found just once. Concerning this clone: What it recognizes is unknown.

The input for sequencing was peripheral blood, taken on day 0 of AZD1222 vaccination. This TCR came from an adult in good health.

The CDR3 region has the DNA TGTGCCAGCAGTTTATTCTCGCTAGACTCCTACGAGCAGTACTTC. This codes for CASSLFSLDSYEQYF. The chain carries TRBV27 and TRBJ2-7; unclear D gene. CDR3 size: 15 residues. Germline CDR1 is MNHEY and CDR2 is SMNVEV (reference sequence). Trimming left V 1 base short and J 0 bases short, with 10 bases between.